This TCR beta chain was recovered during a study of cytomegalovirus exposure and HLA in healthy donors. With 60 Vbeta and 13 Jbeta primers, the PCR was carried out. Sequenced by immunoSEQ multiplex PCR; TCRdb stores in-frame clones only, minus some. The top ten clones hold roughly 0.73% of a sample with around 170,000 clones, roughly four fifths of them seen once. The count of this clone is one. Antigen unknown. With 0 bases clipped from V and 4 bases from J, the junction kept 1 base outside the gene matches. Germline CDR1 GTSNPN, CDR2 SVGIG (reference sequence). This CDR3 has 13 amino acids. Study-wide points: Segments of the TCR beta V type were, in most cases, productive about 87% or about 30% of the time in an earlier analysis. Most TCR sequences proved rare, with some public TCRs found in many donors. Associated with cytomegalovirus, according to the listing, were approximately 160 TCR beta chains. TCR beta V- and J-gene trimming, according to a later analysis, was linked to a missense DCLRE1C variant.

This chain connects TRBV30 to TRBJ2-7; TRBD2 aligns across 9 bases. The source material was PBMCs. This clonotype was obtained from a young woman in good health and CMV-seronegative. CDR3 nucleotides: TGTGCCTGGAGTGTAGCGGGAGGTTACGAGCAGTACTTC. Translated: CAWSVAGGYEQYF.